This section outlines one TCR beta chain sequence together with its context. The V end lost 6 bases, the J end lost 4 bases, and 11 bases lay between the germline ends. CDR1 MNHNS and CDR2 SASEGT come from the germline V gene. The CDR3 has 13 residues. This sample stems from a study of T-cell reconstitution after alpha-beta-depleted transplantation in children. TCRbeta library preparation incorporated unique molecular identifiers. TCRdb reprocessed the PCR reads with MiXCR, giving one entry per CDR3 protein. The table records more than 550,000 distinct CDR3 sequences, approximately 10% of them present only once.

This specimen was PBMCs from the stem cell graft donor, taken from the stem cell graft. The receptor's source is a human donor who donated a stem cell graft to a child with acute myeloid leukemia. The rearrangement links TRBV6-1 to TRBJ2-3; D perhaps matches TRBD2 (6 bases). The CDR3, as DNA: TGTGCCAGCAGGGGAGGAACCCCAGATACGCAGTATTTT. This translates into CASRGGTPDTQYF.